This T cell receptor beta chain was captured by sequencing in a study of blood T cell repertoires in COVID-19. At the level of the study: Samples of COVID-19 (acute and convalescent) were obtained from the United States, Italy and Spain.

The sample holds one count of this clone. The CDR3 is made up of 17 amino acids. With 3 bases clipped from V and 4 bases from J, the junction kept 10 bases outside the gene matches. CDR1 is SGHRS and CDR2 is YFSETQ in the germline V gene. Produced via immunoSEQ multiplex PCR; TCRdb's table is partial and in-frame only. This sample has a few hundred thousand clones; 80% to 90% occur once, and the top ten carry approximately 1%. Participant ages covered about 18 to 95 years across 24 US areas. Membership in each cohort depended on participant-reported clinical history. Two negative PCRs, clearance, or symptom resolution were required of recovered Cohort 3 donors.

Sequenced material: PBMCs or T cells enriched from blood (not recorded which). This chain joins TRBV5-1 and TRBJ1-2; 12 nucleotides agree with TRBD1. This clonotype originated in a man between 18 and 29 years old who had recovered from COVID-19. The CDR3: CASSSAGTGGLPYGYTF. The CDR3 bases are TGCGCCAGCAGCTCCGCCGGGACAGGGGGCCTACCCTATGGCTACACCTTC.